The 2 T cell receptor beta chains below were found in one sample sequenced in a study of blood T cell repertoires in COVID-19. Profiled with immunoSEQ multiplex PCR; TCRdb holds only in-frame clones, not every one. The top ten hold 44% of the sample, which has more than 110,000 clones, approximately 84% seen once. Sequences were obtained from peripheral blood. The receptors here all came from a human donor in a cohort sampled during active COVID-19.

This sequence joins TRBV7-2 and TRBJ2-3; D possibly corresponds to TRBD2 (5 bases). The CDR3 has 15 amino acids. Trimming stripped 5 bases from V and 2 bases from J, with 14 bases between. Germline V gene sequence: CDR1 SGHTA, CDR2 FQGNSA. The CDR3: CASSRRVASTDTQYF. Written as DNA, the CDR3 is TGTGCCAGCAGCCGGCGGGTAGCTTCCACAGATACGCAGTATTTT. The full variable domain, rest sourced from reference TRBV7-2 and TRBJ2-3, is GAGVSQSPSNKVTEKGKDVELRCDPISGHTALYWYRQSLGQGLEFLIYFQGNSAPDKSGLPSDRFSAERTGGSVSTLTIQRTQQEDSAVYLCASSRRVASTDTQYFGPGTRLTVL.

This CDR3 reads CATSRDTPGDKAFF. CDR3 coding DNA: TGTGCCACCAGCAGAGACACTCCCGGGGATAAAGCTTTCTTT. The genes are TRBV15 and TRBJ1-1, with D unclear. The V end lost 0 bases, the J end lost 9 bases, and 14 bases lay between the germline ends. The CDR3 is made up of 14 amino acids. The germline V gene has CDR1 LNHNV and CDR2 YYDKDF (reference sequence).